Listed here are 27 T cell receptor beta chains from one sample, sequenced in a study of beta chain features in type 1 diabetes. The sequenced template was cDNA made from the entire isolated RNA. Assay used: immunoSEQ multiplex PCR; TCRdb lists only in-frame clones, some missing. The sample includes about 340,000 clones, approximately 8.2% of them seen just once. Sequenced input: central memory CD4+ T cells from blood. Every receptor here comes from a woman in her late teens or twenties in good health.

This clone was seen only a few times. The chain couples TRBV7-9 to TRBJ2-1; 12 positions match TRBD2. The CDR3 extends over 14 amino acids. Germline CDR1 SEHNR, CDR2 FQNEAQ (reference sequence). V shed 3 bases, J shed 8 bases, and the junction held 2 bases outside the gene matches. The CDR3 region is CASSFSSGRDEQFF. The DNA of the CDR3 is TGTGCCAGCAGCTTTTCTAGCGGGAGGGATGAGCAGTTCTTC.

Only a few counts were recorded for this clone. This same CDR3 is encoded by further DNA sequences in the sample. The V gene is TRBV6-5, the J gene TRBJ2-7; 7 nucleotides match TRBD1. The CDR3 runs to 13 residues. V shed 2 bases, J shed 3 bases, and the junction held 1 base outside the gene matches. Germline V CDR1 and CDR2: MNHEY, SVGAGI. The CDR3 loop reads CASSYRDSYEQYF. The CDR3 region has the DNA TGTGCCAGCAGTTACCGGGACAGCTACGAGCAGTACTTC.

In this sample, this clone turned up a few times. This chain uses TRBV9 with TRBJ2-1; tentatively, D is TRBD2 (6 bases). CDR1 and CDR2 from the germline V gene are SGDLS and YYNGEE. The CDR3 loop spans 16 amino acids. Deletions cut 4 bases from V and 8 bases from J, with 22 bases between. CDR3 loop: CASSFKTSMALDEQFF. In DNA form, the CDR3 reads TGTGCCAGCAGCTTCAAGACTAGTATGGCGTTGGATGAGCAGTTCTTC.

The rearrangement links TRBV15 to TRBJ2-5; D may be TRBD1 (6 bases). In germline, CDR1 is LNHNV, CDR2 YYDKDF (reference sequence). V was shortened by 2 bases and J by 0 bases, with 13 bases between the two germline ends. The CDR3 length is 16 residues. In DNA, the CDR3 is TGTGCCACCAGCAGATTATCCGGGACAAACCAAGAGACCCAGTACTTC. The encoded protein is CATSRLSGTNQETQYF.

The CDR3 DNA sequence: TGTGCCAGCAGCTTCTGGACTAGCGGAAACAATGAGCAGTTCTTC. Protein: CASSFWTSGNNEQFF. The chain carries TRBV7-2 and TRBJ2-1; the match to TRBD2 covers 10 bases. The CDR3 contains 15 residues. The V gene's germline CDR1 is SGHTA and CDR2 FQGNSA. J was trimmed by 5 bases and V by 3 bases; bases with no gene match: 4.

This clone appeared a few times. This chain connects TRBV28 to TRBJ2-7; D remains unclear. The germline V and J ends were trimmed by 0 bases and 3 bases, with 9 bases remaining between them. The CDR3 is 14 amino acids. Germline values: CDR1 MDHEN, CDR2 SYDVKM. The CDR3 DNA sequence: TGTGCCAGCAGTTTATGGGACGGAGACTACGAGCAGTACTTC. Translating it yields CASSLWDGDYEQYF.

This clone was seen more than once but under ten times. DNA of the CDR3: TGTGCCAGCAGCTCTCGGGTTAGGACAGGGCCCACAGATACGCAGTATTTT. It specifies CASSSRVRTGPTDTQYF. The chain joins TRBV7-8 to TRBJ2-3; 8 positions match TRBD1. The CDR3 contains 17 residues. The germline gives CDR1 SGHVS, CDR2 FQNEAQ. The trim removed 4 bases at V and 2 bases at J, leaving 11 bases unmatched. The complete variable domain, with remaining parts taken from reference TRBV7-8 and TRBJ2-3, reads GAGVSQSPRYKVAKRGQDVALRCDPISGHVSLFWYQQALGQGPEFLTYFQNEAQLDKSGLPSDRFFAERPEGSVSTLKIQRTQQEDSAVYLCASSSRVRTGPTDTQYFGPGTRLTVL.

This clone has a handful of counts. The chain employs TRBV7-8 and TRBJ1-1; 8 positions agree with TRBD1. Germline V gene lookup returns CDR1 SGHVS and CDR2 FQNEAQ. The CDR3 length is 17 residues. The V and J ends lost 4 bases and 6 bases, in that order; junction bases with no gene match: 16. CDR3 sequence: CASSSPGQGARRAEAFF. The DNA of the CDR3 is TGTGCCAGCAGCTCCCCCGGGCAGGGGGCTAGAAGGGCTGAAGCTTTCTTT.

This clone was found a few times. The rearrangement joins TRBV4-2 to TRBJ1-2, with D unresolved. Looked up from germline, CDR1 is LGHNA and CDR2 is YNFKEQ. V lost 7 bases, J lost 6 bases, and 24 bases lay in between. The CDR3 length is 16 residues. Here the CDR3 DNA reads TGTGCCAGCAACCCGGGCCCGGCTTGGCAGGCGAATGGCTACACCTTC. It specifies CASNPGPAWQANGYTF.

The chain recombines TRBV9 with TRBJ2-1; TRBD2 agrees at 11 bases. The V and J ends lost 0 bases and 7 bases, in that order; junction bases with no gene match: 12. The length of the CDR3 is 18 residues. CDR1 SGDLS and CDR2 YYNGEE come from the germline V gene. CDR3 region: CASSVVLILLAGVNEQFF. Written as DNA, the CDR3 is TGTGCCAGCAGCGTAGTTTTGATTTTACTAGCGGGAGTGAATGAGCAGTTCTTC.

In this sample, this clone turned up a few times. V and J are TRBV28 and TRBJ1-4; perhaps TRBD1 as D (6 bases). Germline CDR1 MDHEN, CDR2 SYDVKM. Trimming left V 5 bases short and J 5 bases short, with 15 bases between. The CDR3 sequence is 15 residues long. This CDR3 is CASSQPGHQNEKLFF. The CDR3 nucleotides read TGTGCCAGCAGTCAGCCGGGACACCAAAATGAAAAACTGTTTTTT.

In its sample, this clone was seen a few times. This chain joins TRBV4-2 and TRBJ1-1, with D possibly TRBD1 on 6 matching bases. The CDR3 extends over 15 amino acids. Looked up from germline, CDR1 is LGHNA and CDR2 is YNFKEQ. With 0 bases removed from V and 1 base from J, the gap between germline ends came to 9 bases. CDR3 nucleotides: TGTGCCAGCAGCCAAGAGGACAGCCAGAACACTGAAGCTTTCTTT. Encoded protein: CASSQEDSQNTEAFF.

This clone was seen at least ten times. The chain links TRBV19 to TRBJ2-7; 9 nucleotides agree with TRBD1. J lost 1 base, V lost 4 bases, and 5 bases had no gene match. Germline V gene sequence: CDR1 LNHDA, CDR2 SQIVND (reference sequence). The CDR3 is made up of 15 amino acids. The chain's CDR3 is CASSNPGTGSYEQYF. The CDR3 DNA reads TGTGCCAGTAGTAACCCCGGGACAGGGTCCTACGAGCAGTACTTC.

The V call is TRBV19, the J call TRBJ2-3, with a weak D call TRBD2 (5 bases). CDR1 is LNHDA and CDR2 is SQIVND in the germline V gene (reference sequence). Trimming pared 3 bases from V and 1 base from J, leaving 11 bases between. This CDR3 is 15 amino acids long. CDR3 residues: CASSIWEAGTDTQYF. The DNA for the CDR3 is TGTGCCAGTAGTATTTGGGAAGCGGGCACAGATACGCAGTATTTT.

This clone turned up a few times. V usage is TRBV7-9 and J usage is TRBJ2-7; D gene uncertain. The germline CDR1 and CDR2 sequences are SEHNR and FQNEAQ (reference sequence). The CDR3 totals 12 residues. V shed 5 bases and J shed 4 bases, with 9 bases lying between them. CDR3 nucleotide sequence: TGTGCCAGCAGCACCTCTCCTTACGAGCAGTACTTC. As protein: CASSTSPYEQYF.

V and J are TRBV5-1 and TRBJ1-1; TRBD1 matches 10 bases. The CDR3 spans 12 residues. Germline V gene data show CDR1 as SGHRS and CDR2 as YFSETQ. Trimming took 3 bases from V and 8 from J; bases not matched to a gene: 1. The CDR3: CASSWGQGEAFF. DNA for the CDR3: TGCGCCAGCAGCTGGGGACAGGGGGAAGCTTTCTTT.

The chain employs TRBV20-1 and TRBJ2-1; the D is unclear. Trimming left V 6 bases short and J 11 bases short, with 14 bases between. The CDR3 covers 11 residues. From germline, CDR1 is DFQATT and CDR2 SNEGSKA (reference sequence). The CDR3 here is CSANIVMKQFF. Here the CDR3 DNA reads TGCAGTGCAAACATAGTGATGAAGCAGTTCTTC.

Ten or more counts support this clone. V and J are TRBV7-2 and TRBJ2-6, with 7 bases matching TRBD2. The V gene's germline CDR1 is SGHTA and CDR2 FQGNSA. The CDR3 is 15 amino acids. The ends lost 5 bases at V and 4 bases at J; junction bases unmatched: 5. CDR3 amino acids: CASSLLAAGANVLTF. In DNA, the CDR3 is TGTGCCAGCAGCCTCCTAGCGGCCGGGGCCAACGTCCTGACTTTC.

V usage is TRBV5-4 and J usage is TRBJ2-7; D might be TRBD1 or TRBD2, each matching 5 bases. This CDR3 region has 15 residues. Germline V gene data show CDR1 as SGHNT and CDR2 as YYREEE (reference sequence). The V end lost 2 bases, the J end lost 6 bases, and 18 bases lay between the germline ends. As DNA, the CDR3 is TGTGCCAGCAGCTTTTGGGGGACCCTCGGATCCGAGCAGTACTTC. It translates to CASSFWGTLGSEQYF.

This clone has only a few counts. This rearrangement joins TRBV9 to TRBJ2-1; D perhaps matches TRBD2 (6 bases). Trimming took off 2 bases at V and 2 bases at J, with 11 bases between the two ends. The CDR3 contains 15 residues. Germline CDR1 SGDLS, CDR2 YYNGEE. Here the CDR3 reads CASSVGGSAYNEQFF. CDR3 nucleotides: TGTGCCAGCAGCGTTGGAGGGAGTGCCTACAATGAGCAGTTCTTC.

This chain joins TRBV9 and TRBJ1-3; weak D call: TRBD1 (5 bases). The CDR3 loop spans 16 amino acids. Trimming left V 2 bases short and J 0 bases short, with 12 bases between. The germline CDR1 and CDR2 sequences are SGDLS and YYNGEE. This CDR3 reads CASSVGWGSSGNTIYF. CDR3 bases: TGTGCCAGCAGCGTCGGTTGGGGGAGCTCTGGAAACACCATATATTTT.

This clone has at least ten counts. This chain connects TRBV4-2 to TRBJ2-5; no reliable D call. The germline gives CDR1 LGHNA, CDR2 YNFKEQ. This CDR3 comprises 15 residues. V was clipped by 0 bases and J by 2 bases, with 10 bases between them. CDR3 DNA sequence: TGTGCCAGCAGCCAAGACGTCACAGCGCAAGAGACCCAGTACTTC. It codes for CASSQDVTAQETQYF.

This chain uses TRBV10-2 with TRBJ2-3, with D maybe TRBD2 (5 bases). The germline gives CDR1 WSHSY, CDR2 SAAADI. V was shortened by 5 bases and J by 1 base, with 13 bases between the two germline ends. This CDR3 has 15 amino acids. This CDR3 is CASSLAAVGTDTQYF. The CDR3 DNA sequence: TGCGCCAGCAGTCTCGCAGCGGTGGGCACAGATACGCAGTATTTT.

This clone was detected only a few times. This chain links TRBV5-4 with TRBJ2-1, with D unclear. Germline CDR1 and CDR2: SGHNT and YYREEE (reference sequence). Trimming pared 0 bases from V and 8 bases from J, leaving 15 bases between. The CDR3 is 15 amino acids. The CDR3 bases are TGTGCCAGCAGCTTGGAGGTTAGGAAGTTGGATGAGCAGTTCTTC. It yields the protein CASSLEVRKLDEQFF. The full variable domain, rest sourced from reference TRBV5-4 and TRBJ2-1, is ETGVTQSPTHLIKTRGQQVTLRCSSQSGHNTVSWYQQALGQGPQFIFQYYREEENGRGNFPPRFSGLQFPNYSSELNVNALELDDSALYLCASSLEVRKLDEQFFGPGTRLTVL.

This clone showed up just a few times. V usage is TRBV29-1 and J usage is TRBJ1-5, with D possibly being TRBD1 (5 bases). The V gene's germline CDR1 is SQVTM and CDR2 ANQGSEA. Between the trimmed V and J ends, which lost 4 bases and 7 bases, there was a span of 14 bases. The CDR3 has 13 amino acids. The CDR3 reads CSVGDRREQPQHF. DNA for the CDR3: TGCAGCGTTGGGGACCGACGGGAACAGCCCCAGCATTTT.

This clone was observed many times. This chain uses TRBV14 with TRBJ1-5; D gene ambiguous. Germline CDR1 SGHDN, CDR2 FVKESK. This CDR3 comprises 14 residues. V lost 1 base to trimming and J lost 1 base, with 5 bases between them. The CDR3 protein is CASSQAGSNQPQHF. As DNA, the CDR3 is TGTGCCAGCAGCCAAGCGGGGAGCAATCAGCCCCAGCATTTT.

The gene calls are TRBV27 and TRBJ2-7; 8 nucleotides match TRBD1. Per germline, CDR1 MNHEY and CDR2 SMNVEV (reference sequence). The CDR3 consists of 16 residues. The V and J ends lost 4 bases and 3 bases, in that order; junction bases with no gene match: 11. The CDR3: CASSYDRGRDHYEQYF. In DNA form, the CDR3 reads TGTGCCAGCAGTTACGACAGGGGTCGGGATCACTACGAGCAGTACTTC.